These T cell receptor beta chains were read from a single sample in a study of T-cell memory formation after mild COVID-19. TCRdb re-called the 5' RACE reads with MiXCR, one entry per CDR3 protein. The data show under 110,000 distinct CDR3 sequences, approximately 13% seen once. Specimen: PBMCs or a T cell subset sorted from them (not recorded which). Source of these receptors: an adult woman who had mild COVID-19 (a few samples of this study predate the infection). Cell type and time point are not known. The CDR3 runs from the conserved cysteine through the conserved F or W. The order of the fields is D gene, CDR3 length, J gene, clone size, V gene, CDR3 DNA, CDR3 protein. A D gene is named only where the DNA matches it firmly. Clone size is given for some rows only: seen once, a few or many times, or a class if the clone is expanded.

NA | 13 | TRBJ2-3 | many | TRBV6-4 | TGTGCCAGCAGTGACTTGGCGGGAGATACGCAGTATTTT | CASSDLAGDTQYF
NA | 13 | TRBJ1-2 | few | TRBV3-1 | TGTGCCAGCAGCCAGGACGGTCATCAAGGCTACACCTTC | CASSQDGHQGYTF
NA | 17 | TRBJ2-1 | large | TRBV7-3 | TGTGCCAGCAGCTTAGGGAGCCCCGTTGGTAGGAACAATGAGCAGTTCTTC | CASSLGSPVGRNNEQFF
NA | 18 | TRBJ2-2 | few | TRBV20-1 | TGCAGTGCTAGAGCATACGCCCGGGGCCGGGGGAACACCGGGGAGCTGTTTTTT | CSARAYARGRGNTGELFF
TRBD1 | 17 | TRBJ1-6 | few | TRBV7-2 | TGTGCCAGCAGCTCGACAGGGACAAGCTCCTATAATTCACCCCTCCACTTT | CASSSTGTSSYNSPLHF
TRBD1 | 12 | TRBJ2-7 | many | TRBV20-1 | TGCAGTGCACGACAGGGTGGGTACGAGCAGTACTTC | CSARQGGYEQYF
NA | 14 | TRBJ2-2 | few | TRBV11-3 | TGTGCCAGCAGCCCACCGGCGAACACCGGGGAGCTGTTTTTT | CASSPPANTGELFF
TRBD1 | 14 | TRBJ2-3 | few | TRBV12-3/TRBV12-4 | TGTGCCAGCAGTTTGTCAGGGGGCTGGGATACGCAGTATTTT | CASSLSGGWDTQYF
NA | 14 | TRBJ2-5 | NA | TRBV4-3 | TGCGCCAGCAGCCAAGGTTACGGGAAAGAGACCCAGTACTTC | CASSQGYGKETQYF
NA | 16 | TRBJ2-7 | many | TRBV7-9 | TGTGCCAGCAGCTCCGCCGGGGCGGGGTTCCGCTACGAGCAGTACTTC | CASSSAGAGFRYEQYF
NA | 15 | TRBJ2-7 | NA | TRBV9 | TGTGCCAGCAGCGTAGGTCCCGGGTTGGGCTACGAGCAGTACTTC | CASSVGPGLGYEQYF
TRBD1 | 14 | TRBJ1-2 | NA | TRBV3-1 | TGTGCCAGCCGTACACCCGGGACAGCCGATGGCTACACCTTC | CASRTPGTADGYTF
TRBD1 | 18 | TRBJ2-3 | many | TRBV7-9 | TGTGCCAGCAGCTCCGCCCCCGGGACAGGGAGAGGCACAGATACGCAGTATTTT | CASSSAPGTGRGTDTQYF
NA | 14 | TRBJ2-3 | NA | TRBV15 | TGTGCCACCAGTCAGGGAGGAACGACAGATACGCAGTATTTT | CATSQGGTTDTQYF
NA | 13 | TRBJ2-7 | NA | TRBV7-6 | TGTGCCAGCAGCTTCGGTAAGGCTTACGAGCAGTACTTC | CASSFGKAYEQYF
TRBD1 | 14 | TRBJ1-5 | many | TRBV10-3 | TGTGCCATCAGTGTCGGACAGGGGCATCAGCCCCAGCATTTT | CAISVGQGHQPQHF
TRBD1 | 14 | TRBJ2-5 | few | TRBV6-5 | TGTGCCAGCAGTTACTCAGGGGGCGAGGAGACCCAGTACTTC | CASSYSGGEETQYF
NA | 15 | TRBJ1-5 | few | TRBV4-1 | TGCGCCAGCAGCCAGGTCACGACAGGTTATCAGCCCCAGCATTTT | CASSQVTTGYQPQHF
TRBD1 | 14 | TRBJ2-7 | few | TRBV7-9 | TGTGCCAGCAGCTCGGACAGGGGGCCATACGAGCAGTACTTC | CASSSDRGPYEQYF
TRBD2 | 16 | TRBJ2-1 | NA | TRBV4-1 | TGCGCCAGCAGCCAAGAGGAGCGGGGGGGCGTTTATGAGCAGTTCTTC | CASSQEERGGVYEQFF
NA | 15 | TRBJ2-1 | few | TRBV4-1 | TGCGCCAGCAGCCTTAGCGGCGTACTTTACAATGAGCAGTTCTTC | CASSLSGVLYNEQFF
NA | 13 | TRBJ2-3 | few | TRBV12-3/TRBV12-4 | TGTGCCAGCAGTTTTGTCAGCACAGATACGCAGTATTTT | CASSFVSTDTQYF
NA | 12 | TRBJ2-4 | NA | TRBV11-2 | TGTGCCAGCAGCTCCAGCGATCGAGGCCAGTACTTC | CASSSSDRGQYF
NA | 13 | TRBJ2-7 | NA | TRBV20-1 | TGCAGTGCTAGAGATCTAGGCTTATCCGAGCAGTACTTC | CSARDLGLSEQYF
NA | 13 | TRBJ2-7 | few | TRBV19 | TGTGCCAGTAGTATACGTCTTAACTACGAGCAGTACTTC | CASSIRLNYEQYF
TRBD1 | 16 | TRBJ2-3 | NA | TRBV7-9 | TGTGCCAGCAGCTCAGGACAGGGATCGAGCACAGATACGCAGTATTTT | CASSSGQGSSTDTQYF
TRBD1 | 17 | TRBJ2-7 | once | TRBV15 | TGTGCCACCAGCAGAGTCGTACAGGGGTGGAGTTCCTACGAGCAGTACTTC | CATSRVVQGWSSYEQYF
NA | 14 | TRBJ2-5 | NA | TRBV19 | TGTGCCAGTAGTATAGTTGGGCGCGACGGGACCCAGTACTTC | CASSIVGRDGTQYF
TRBD2 | 14 | TRBJ2-5 | NA | TRBV5-1 | TGCGCCAGCAGCTTGTATAGCGGGAGTGAGACCCAGTACTTC | CASSLYSGSETQYF
TRBD2 | 18 | TRBJ2-2 | few | TRBV11-3 | TGTGCCAGCAGCTTAGAGGGCCTAGCGGGAGAATTTTCCGGGGAGCTGTTTTTT | CASSLEGLAGEFSGELFF
TRBD2 | 16 | TRBJ2-5 | many | TRBV7-9 | TGTGCCAGCAGCTCCTCGGGACTAGCGGGGCGGGAGACCCAGTACTTC | CASSSSGLAGRETQYF
NA | 13 | TRBJ2-7 | few | TRBV7-9 | TGTGCCAGCACCCGACAGTCCCCCTACGAGCAGTACTTC | CASTRQSPYEQYF
NA | 14 | TRBJ2-3 | few | TRBV4-1 | TGCGCCAGCAGCCAAGCAGGGCCGGGGGATACGCAGTATTTT | CASSQAGPGDTQYF
TRBD1 | 20 | TRBJ1-2 | NA | TRBV7-9 | TGTGCCAGCAGCCCAACCGAAACATTATCCGGGACAGGGAGTGTCTATGGCTACACCTTC | CASSPTETLSGTGSVYGYTF
NA | 14 | TRBJ2-6 | few | TRBV9 | TGTGCCAGCAGCGCAAGTTCGGGGGCCAACGTCCTGACTTTC | CASSASSGANVLTF
NA | 16 | TRBJ2-1 | few | TRBV4-1 | TGCGCCAGCAGCCAAGAAGGCGTATCGGGCAACAATGAGCAGTTCTTC | CASSQEGVSGNNEQFF
TRBD2 | 15 | TRBJ2-3 | NA | TRBV7-9 | TGTGCCAGCAGCATGCCACTAGCGGGCACAGATACGCAGTATTTT | CASSMPLAGTDTQYF
NA | 15 | TRBJ2-2 | few | TRBV24-1 | TGTGCCACCAGTGGACTGGGGGTGAACACCGGGGAGCTGTTTTTT | CATSGLGVNTGELFF
NA | 16 | TRBJ2-3 | NA | TRBV10-3 | TGTGCCATCAGTGAGGCAACTAGCCCTCTCACAGATACGCAGTATTTT | CAISEATSPLTDTQYF